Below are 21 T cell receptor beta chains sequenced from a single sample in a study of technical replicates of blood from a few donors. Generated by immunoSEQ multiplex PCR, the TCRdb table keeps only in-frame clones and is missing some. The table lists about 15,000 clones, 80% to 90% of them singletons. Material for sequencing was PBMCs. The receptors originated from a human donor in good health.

CDR3: CASSPSGSRDEQFF. The CDR3 DNA is TGTGCCAGCAGTCCTTCGGGGAGTCGAGATGAGCAGTTCTTC. The chain combines TRBV27 with TRBJ2-1; weak D call: TRBD2 (5 bases). Germline loops: CDR1 MNHEY, CDR2 SMNVEV (reference sequence). The CDR3 covers 14 residues. V lost 5 bases to trimming and J lost 8 bases, with 16 bases between them.

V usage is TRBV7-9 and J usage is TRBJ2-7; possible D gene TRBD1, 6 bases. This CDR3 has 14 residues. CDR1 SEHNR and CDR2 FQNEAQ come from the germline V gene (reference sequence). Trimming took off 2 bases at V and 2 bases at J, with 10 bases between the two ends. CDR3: CASSLLQGTYEQYF. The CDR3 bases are TGTGCCAGCAGCTTACTGCAGGGGACCTACGAGCAGTACTTC.

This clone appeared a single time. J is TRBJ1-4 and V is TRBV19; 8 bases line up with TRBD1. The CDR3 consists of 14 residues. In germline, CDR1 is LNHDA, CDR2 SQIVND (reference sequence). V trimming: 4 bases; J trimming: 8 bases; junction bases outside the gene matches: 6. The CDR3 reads CASSTGQDGEKLFF. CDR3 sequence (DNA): TGTGCCAGTAGTACGGGACAGGACGGGGAAAAACTGTTTTTT.

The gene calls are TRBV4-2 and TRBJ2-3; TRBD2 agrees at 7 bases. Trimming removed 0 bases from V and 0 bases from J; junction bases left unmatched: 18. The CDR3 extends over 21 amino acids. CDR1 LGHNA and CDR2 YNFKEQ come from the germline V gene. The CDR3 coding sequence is TGTGCCAGCAGCCAAGATATCCTTCGGAGGCGGGAGTACCGTAGCACAGATACGCAGTATTTT. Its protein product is CASSQDILRRREYRSTDTQYF.

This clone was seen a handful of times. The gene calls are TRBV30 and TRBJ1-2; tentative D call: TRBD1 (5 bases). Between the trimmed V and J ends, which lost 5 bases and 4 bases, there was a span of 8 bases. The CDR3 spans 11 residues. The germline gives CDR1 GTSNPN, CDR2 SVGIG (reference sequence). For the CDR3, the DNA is TGTGCCTGGGCGGGACTCTATGGCTACACCTTC. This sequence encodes CAWAGLYGYTF.

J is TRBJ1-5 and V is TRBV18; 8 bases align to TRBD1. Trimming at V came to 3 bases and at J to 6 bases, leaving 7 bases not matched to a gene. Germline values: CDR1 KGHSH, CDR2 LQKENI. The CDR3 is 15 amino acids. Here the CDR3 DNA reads TGTGCCAGCTCACCCGACAGGGGAGAGGTTCAGCCCCAGCATTTT. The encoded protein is CASSPDRGEVQPQHF.

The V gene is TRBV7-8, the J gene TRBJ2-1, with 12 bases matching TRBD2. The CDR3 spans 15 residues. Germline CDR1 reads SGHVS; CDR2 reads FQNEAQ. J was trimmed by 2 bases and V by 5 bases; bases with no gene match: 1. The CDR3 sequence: CASSRTSGAYNEQFF. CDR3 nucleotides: TGTGCCAGCAGCAGGACTAGCGGGGCCTACAATGAGCAGTTCTTC.

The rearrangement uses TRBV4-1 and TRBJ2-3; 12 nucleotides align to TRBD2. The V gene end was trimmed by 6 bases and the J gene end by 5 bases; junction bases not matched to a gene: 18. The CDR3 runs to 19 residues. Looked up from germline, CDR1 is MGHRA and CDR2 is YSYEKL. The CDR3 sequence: CASRSLEASGRAHGDTQYF. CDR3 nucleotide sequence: TGCGCCAGCAGGTCCTTGGAAGCTAGCGGGAGGGCCCACGGAGATACGCAGTATTTT.

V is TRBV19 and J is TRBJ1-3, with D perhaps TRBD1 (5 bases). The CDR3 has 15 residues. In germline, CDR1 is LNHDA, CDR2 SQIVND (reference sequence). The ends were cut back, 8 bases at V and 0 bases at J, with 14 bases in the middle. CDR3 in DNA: TGTGCCAGTCTGGGGGGACTCAGCTCTGGAAACACCATATATTTT. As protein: CASLGGLSSGNTIYF.

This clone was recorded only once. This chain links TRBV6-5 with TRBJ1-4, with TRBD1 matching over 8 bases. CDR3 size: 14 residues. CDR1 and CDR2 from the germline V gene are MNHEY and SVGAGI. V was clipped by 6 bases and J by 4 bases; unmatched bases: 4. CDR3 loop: CASSRGQGNEKLFF. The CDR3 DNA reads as TGTGCCAGCAGCAGAGGACAGGGTAATGAAAAACTGTTTTTT.

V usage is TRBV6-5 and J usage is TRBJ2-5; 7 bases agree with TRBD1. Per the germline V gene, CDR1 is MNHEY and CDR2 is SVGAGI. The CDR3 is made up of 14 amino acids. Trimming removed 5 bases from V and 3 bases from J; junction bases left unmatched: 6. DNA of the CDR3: TGTGCCAGCAGTGCCATTGGGACAGAAGAGACCCAGTACTTC. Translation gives CASSAIGTEETQYF.

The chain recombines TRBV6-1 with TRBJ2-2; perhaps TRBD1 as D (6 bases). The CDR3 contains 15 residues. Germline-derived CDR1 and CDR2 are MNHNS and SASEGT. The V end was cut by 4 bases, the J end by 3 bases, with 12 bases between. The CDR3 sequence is CASSVTGRYTGELFF. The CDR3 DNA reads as TGTGCCAGCAGTGTAACAGGGCGATACACCGGGGAGCTGTTTTTT.

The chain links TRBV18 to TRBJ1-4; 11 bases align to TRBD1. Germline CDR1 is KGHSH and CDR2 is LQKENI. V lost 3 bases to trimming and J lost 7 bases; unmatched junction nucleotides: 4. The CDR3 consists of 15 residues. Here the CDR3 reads CASSPGQGGAEKLFF. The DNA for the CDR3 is TGTGCCAGCTCACCGGGACAGGGGGGAGCTGAAAAACTGTTTTTT.

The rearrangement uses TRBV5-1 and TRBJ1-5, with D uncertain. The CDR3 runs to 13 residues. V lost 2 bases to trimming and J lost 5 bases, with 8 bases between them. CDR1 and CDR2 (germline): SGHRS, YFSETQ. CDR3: CASSFSGDQPQHF. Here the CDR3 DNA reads TGCGCCAGCAGCTTCTCCGGGGATCAGCCCCAGCATTTT.

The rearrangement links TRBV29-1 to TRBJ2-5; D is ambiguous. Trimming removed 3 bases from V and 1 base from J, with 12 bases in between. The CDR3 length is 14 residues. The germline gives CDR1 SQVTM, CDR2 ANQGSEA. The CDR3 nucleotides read TGCAGCGTTGATACGGAGTCCCTCCAAGAGACCCAGTACTTC. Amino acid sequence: CSVDTESLQETQYF. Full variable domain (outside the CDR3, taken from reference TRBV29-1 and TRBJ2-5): SAVISQKPSRDICQRGTSLTIQCQVDSQVTMMFWYRQQPGQSLTLIATANQGSEATYESGFVIDKFPISRPNLTFSTLTVSNMSPEDSSIYLCSVDTESLQETQYFGPGTRLLVL.

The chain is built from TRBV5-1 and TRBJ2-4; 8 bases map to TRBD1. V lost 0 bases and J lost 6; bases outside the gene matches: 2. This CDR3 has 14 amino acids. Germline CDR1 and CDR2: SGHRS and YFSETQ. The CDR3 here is CASSLGQGRNIQYF. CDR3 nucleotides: TGCGCCAGCAGCTTGGGACAGGGGAGAAACATTCAGTACTTC.

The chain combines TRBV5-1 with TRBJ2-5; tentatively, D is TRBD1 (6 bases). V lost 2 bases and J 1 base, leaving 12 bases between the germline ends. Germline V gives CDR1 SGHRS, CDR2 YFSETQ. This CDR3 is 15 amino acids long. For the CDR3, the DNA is TGCGCCAGCAGCTTCCAAAACAGGGCCCAAGAGACCCAGTACTTC. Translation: CASSFQNRAQETQYF.

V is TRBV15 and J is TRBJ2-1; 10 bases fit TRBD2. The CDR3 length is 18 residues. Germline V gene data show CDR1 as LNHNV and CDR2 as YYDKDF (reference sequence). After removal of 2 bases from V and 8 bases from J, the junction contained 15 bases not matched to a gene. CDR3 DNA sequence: TGTGCCACCAGCAGACAGGAATGGGAAGCTAGCGGGAGCTATGAGCAGTTCTTC. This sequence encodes CATSRQEWEASGSYEQFF.

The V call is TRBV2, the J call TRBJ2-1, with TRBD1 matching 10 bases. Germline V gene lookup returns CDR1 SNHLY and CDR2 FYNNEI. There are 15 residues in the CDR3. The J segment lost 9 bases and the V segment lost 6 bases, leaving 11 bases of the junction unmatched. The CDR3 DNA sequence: TGTGCCAGCAGCTGGACAGGGGGTAACGACGGTGAGCAGTTCTTC. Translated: CASSWTGGNDGEQFF.

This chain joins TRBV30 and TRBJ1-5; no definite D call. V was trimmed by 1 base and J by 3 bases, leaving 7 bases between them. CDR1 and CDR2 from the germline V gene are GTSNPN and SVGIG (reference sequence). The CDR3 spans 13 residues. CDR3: CAWSARANQPQHF. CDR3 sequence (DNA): TGTGCCTGGAGTGCGAGGGCCAATCAGCCCCAGCATTTT.

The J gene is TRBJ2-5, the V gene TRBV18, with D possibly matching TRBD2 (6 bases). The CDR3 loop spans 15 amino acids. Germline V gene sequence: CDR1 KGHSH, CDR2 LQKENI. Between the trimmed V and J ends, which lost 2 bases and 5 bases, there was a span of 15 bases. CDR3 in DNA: TGTGCCAGCTCACCAGGTCCACAAAGCGGGGAGACCCAGTACTTC. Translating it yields CASSPGPQSGETQYF.